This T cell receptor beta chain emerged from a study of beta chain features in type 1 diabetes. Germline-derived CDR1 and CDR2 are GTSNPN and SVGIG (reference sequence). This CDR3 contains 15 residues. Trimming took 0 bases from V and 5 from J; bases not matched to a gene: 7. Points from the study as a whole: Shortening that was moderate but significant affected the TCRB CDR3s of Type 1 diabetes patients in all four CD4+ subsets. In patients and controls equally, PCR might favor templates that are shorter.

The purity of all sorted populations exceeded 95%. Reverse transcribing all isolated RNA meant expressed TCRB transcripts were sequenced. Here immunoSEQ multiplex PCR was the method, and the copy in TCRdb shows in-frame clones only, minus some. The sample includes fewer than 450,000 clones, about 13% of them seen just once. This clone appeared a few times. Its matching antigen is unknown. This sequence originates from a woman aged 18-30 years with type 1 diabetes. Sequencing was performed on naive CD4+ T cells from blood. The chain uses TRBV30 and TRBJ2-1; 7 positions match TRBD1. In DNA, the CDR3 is TGTGCCTGGAGTGTACCCGGGACAGTCCACAATGAGCAGTTCTTC. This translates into CAWSVPGTVHNEQFF.